This entry describes one TCR beta chain. Antigen: not known. This sample was taken from a study of beta chain features in type 1 diabetes. Study-wide findings and caveats: It was among patients, rather than healthy donors, that naive, central memory and Treg TCRB repertoires appeared more similar.

Germline loops: CDR1 SEHNR, CDR2 FQNEAQ (reference sequence). The CDR3 covers 15 residues. V trimming: 1 base; J trimming: 3 bases; junction bases outside the gene matches: 2. It was via CD45RO/CCR7/CD25/CD127/CD95/CD27 that CD4+ naive, central memory, regulatory and stem cell-like memory cells were sorted. The sequenced template was cDNA made from the entire isolated RNA. TCRdb's copy holds only in-frame clones and misses some; the assay was immunoSEQ multiplex PCR. The table includes 25,000 or so clones, nearly 70% detected once. Sequencing input: Tregs from blood. The chain couples TRBV7-9 to TRBJ2-3, with 9 bases fitting TRBD2. The sequence was obtained from a middle-aged woman in good health. CDR3 DNA sequence: TGTGCCAGCAGCTTAGGCGGGGGGGTAACAGATACGCAGTATTTT. Its translation is CASSLGGGVTDTQYF.